This T cell receptor (beta chain) was obtained from a study of cytomegalovirus exposure and HLA in healthy donors. The CDR3 spans 15 residues. Trimming took 6 bases from V and 5 from J; bases not matched to a gene: 7. The germline V gene encodes CDR1 MNHEY and CDR2 SMNVEV (reference sequence). A multiplex PCR was run with 60 Vbeta primers and 13 Jbeta primers. Only in-frame clones appear in the TCRdb table, and some are missing; sequencing was by immunoSEQ multiplex PCR. The table shows about 170,000 clones, with about four fifths occurring only once. This rearrangement joins TRBV27 to TRBJ2-1, with 10 bases identical to TRBD1. The material sequenced was PBMCs. The sequence was collected from a man aged 30 to 45 in good health and CMV-seropositive. The CDR3 DNA reads as TGTGCCAGCAGCCGCGACAGGGGGCGGCACAATGAGCAGTTCTTC. Amino acids: CASSRDRGRHNEQFF.